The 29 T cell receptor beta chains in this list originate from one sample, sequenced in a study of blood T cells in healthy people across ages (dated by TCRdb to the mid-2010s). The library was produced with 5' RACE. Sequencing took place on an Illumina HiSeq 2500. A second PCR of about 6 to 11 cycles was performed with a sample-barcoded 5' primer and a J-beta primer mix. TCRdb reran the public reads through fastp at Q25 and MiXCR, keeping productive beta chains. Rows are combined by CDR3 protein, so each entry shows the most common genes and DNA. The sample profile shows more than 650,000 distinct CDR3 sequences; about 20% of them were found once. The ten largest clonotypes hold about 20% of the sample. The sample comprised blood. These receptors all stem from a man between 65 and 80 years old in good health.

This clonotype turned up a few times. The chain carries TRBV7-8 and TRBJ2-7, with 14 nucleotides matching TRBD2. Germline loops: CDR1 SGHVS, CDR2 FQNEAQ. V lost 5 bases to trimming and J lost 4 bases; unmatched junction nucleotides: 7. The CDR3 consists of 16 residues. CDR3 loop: CASSRYGTSGRYEQYV. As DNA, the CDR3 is TGTGCCAGCAGCCGATATGGGACTAGCGGGAGATACGAGCAGTACGTC.

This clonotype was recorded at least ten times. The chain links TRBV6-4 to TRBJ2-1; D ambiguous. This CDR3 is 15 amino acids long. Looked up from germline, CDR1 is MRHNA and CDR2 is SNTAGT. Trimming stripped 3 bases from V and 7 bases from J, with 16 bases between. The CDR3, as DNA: TGTGCCAGCAGTGAGGGGTTTGCCCCTATTAATGAGCAGTTCTTC. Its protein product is CASSEGFAPINEQFF.

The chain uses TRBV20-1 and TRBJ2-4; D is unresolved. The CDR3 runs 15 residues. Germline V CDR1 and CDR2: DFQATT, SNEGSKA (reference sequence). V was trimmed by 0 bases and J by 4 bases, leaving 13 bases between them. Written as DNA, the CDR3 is TGCAGTGCTAGAGATCCTTCCAACTCTAAAAACATTCAGTACTTC. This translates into CSARDPSNSKNIQYF.

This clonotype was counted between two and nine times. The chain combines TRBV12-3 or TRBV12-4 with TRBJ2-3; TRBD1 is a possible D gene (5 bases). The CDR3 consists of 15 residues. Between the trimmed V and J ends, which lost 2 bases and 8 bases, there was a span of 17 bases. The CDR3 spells CASSLIGAIGPTQYF. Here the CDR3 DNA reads TGTGCCAGCAGTTTAATAGGGGCTATTGGTCCTACGCAGTATTTT.

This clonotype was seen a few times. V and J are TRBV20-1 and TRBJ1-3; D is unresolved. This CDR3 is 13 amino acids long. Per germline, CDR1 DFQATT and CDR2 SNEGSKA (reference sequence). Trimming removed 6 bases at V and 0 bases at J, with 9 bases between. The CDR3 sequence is CSAGPNSGNTIYF. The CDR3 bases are TGCAGTGCCGGACCCAACTCTGGAAACACCATATATTTT.

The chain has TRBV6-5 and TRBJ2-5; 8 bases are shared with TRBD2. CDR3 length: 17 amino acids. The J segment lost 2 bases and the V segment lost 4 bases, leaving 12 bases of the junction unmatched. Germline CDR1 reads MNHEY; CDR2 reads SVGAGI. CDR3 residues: CASSSGRSTSGQETQYF. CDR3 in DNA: TGTGCCAGCAGTTCGGGGAGATCAACTAGCGGACAAGAGACCCAGTACTTC.

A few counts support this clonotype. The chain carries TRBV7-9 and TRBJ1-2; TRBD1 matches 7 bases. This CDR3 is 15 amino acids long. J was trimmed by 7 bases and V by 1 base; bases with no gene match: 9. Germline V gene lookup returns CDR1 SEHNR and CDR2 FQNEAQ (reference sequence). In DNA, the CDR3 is TGTGCCAGCAGCTTAGTTGGTATTACAGGGGCTGGCTACACCTTC. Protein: CASSLVGITGAGYTF. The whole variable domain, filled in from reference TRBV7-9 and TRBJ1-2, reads DTGVSQNPRHKITKRGQNVTFRCDPISEHNRLYWYRQTLGQGPEFLTYFQNEAQLEKSRLLSDRFSAERPKGSFSTLEIQRTEQGDSAMYLCASSLVGITGAGYTFGSGTRLTVV.

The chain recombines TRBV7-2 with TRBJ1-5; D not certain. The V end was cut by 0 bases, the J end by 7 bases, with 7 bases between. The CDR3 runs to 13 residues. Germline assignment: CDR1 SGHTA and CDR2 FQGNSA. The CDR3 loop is CASSLAVRQPQHF. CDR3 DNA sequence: TGTGCCAGCAGCTTAGCAGTCAGGCAGCCCCAGCATTTT.

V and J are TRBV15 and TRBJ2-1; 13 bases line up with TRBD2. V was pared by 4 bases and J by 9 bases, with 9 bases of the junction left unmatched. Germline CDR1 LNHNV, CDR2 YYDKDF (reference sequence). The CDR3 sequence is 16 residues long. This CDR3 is CATSTLTSGRASEQFF. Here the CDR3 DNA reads TGTGCCACCAGCACCCTAACTAGCGGGAGGGCCAGTGAGCAGTTCTTC.

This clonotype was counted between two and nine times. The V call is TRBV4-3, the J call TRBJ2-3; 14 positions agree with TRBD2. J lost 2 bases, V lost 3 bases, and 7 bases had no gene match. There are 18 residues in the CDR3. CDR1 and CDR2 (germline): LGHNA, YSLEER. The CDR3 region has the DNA TGCGCCAGCAGCCAGGGACTAGCGGGAGATCGGCCCACAGATACGCAGTATTTT. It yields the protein CASSQGLAGDRPTDTQYF.

DNA of the CDR3: TGTGCCAGCAGCCCCCGCCCAGAAGAGACAGGGAAGGAAGAGACCCAGTACTTC. As protein: CASSPRPEETGKEETQYF. The chain joins TRBV21-1 to TRBJ2-5; TRBD1 reflects the table's D call only, with no check against the DNA. TRBV21-1 is marked as a pseudogene. The CDR3 spans 18 residues.

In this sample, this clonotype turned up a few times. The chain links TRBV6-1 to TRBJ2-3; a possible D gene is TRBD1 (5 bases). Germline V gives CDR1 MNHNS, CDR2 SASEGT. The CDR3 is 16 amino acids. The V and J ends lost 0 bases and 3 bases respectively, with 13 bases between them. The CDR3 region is CASSEAWGVATDTQYF. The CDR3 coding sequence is TGTGCCAGCAGTGAAGCTTGGGGCGTAGCTACAGATACGCAGTATTTT.

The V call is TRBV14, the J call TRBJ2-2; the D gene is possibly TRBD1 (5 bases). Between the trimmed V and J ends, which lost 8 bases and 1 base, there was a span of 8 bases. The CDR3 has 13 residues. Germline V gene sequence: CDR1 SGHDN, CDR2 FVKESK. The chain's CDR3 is CASLRENTGELFF. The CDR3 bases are TGTGCCAGCCTCAGGGAGAACACCGGGGAGCTGTTTTTT. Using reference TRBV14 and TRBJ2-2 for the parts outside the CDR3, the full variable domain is EAGVTQFPSHSVIEKGQTVTLRCDPISGHDNLYWYRRVMGKEIKFLLHFVKESKQDESGMPNNRFLAERTGGTYSTLKVQPAELEDSGVYFCASLRENTGELFFGEGSRLTVL.

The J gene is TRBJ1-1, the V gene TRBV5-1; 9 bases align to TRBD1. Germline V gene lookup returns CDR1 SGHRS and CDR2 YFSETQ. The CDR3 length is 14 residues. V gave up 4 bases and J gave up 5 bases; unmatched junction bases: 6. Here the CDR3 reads CASSPRTGVTEAFF. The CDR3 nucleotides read TGCGCCAGCAGCCCAAGGACAGGGGTGACTGAAGCTTTCTTT.

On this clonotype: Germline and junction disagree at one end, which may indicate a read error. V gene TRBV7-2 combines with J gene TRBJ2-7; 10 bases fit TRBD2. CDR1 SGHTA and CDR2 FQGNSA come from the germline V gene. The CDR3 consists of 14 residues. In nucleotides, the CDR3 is TGTGCAAGCAGCCTACTAGCGGGAACCTACGAGCAGTACTTC. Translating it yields CASSLLAGTYEQYF.

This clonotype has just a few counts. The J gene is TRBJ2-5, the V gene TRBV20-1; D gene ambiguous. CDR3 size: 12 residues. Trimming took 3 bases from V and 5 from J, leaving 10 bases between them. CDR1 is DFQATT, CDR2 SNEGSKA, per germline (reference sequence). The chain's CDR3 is CSARAPAETQYF. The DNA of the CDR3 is TGCAGTGCTAGGGCGCCTGCGGAGACCCAGTACTTC.

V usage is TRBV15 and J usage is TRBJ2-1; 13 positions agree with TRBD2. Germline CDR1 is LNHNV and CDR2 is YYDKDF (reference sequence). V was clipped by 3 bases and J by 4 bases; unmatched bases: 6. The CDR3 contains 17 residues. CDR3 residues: CATSRDRGLAGYNEQFF. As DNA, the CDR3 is TGTGCCACCAGCAGGGACAGGGGACTAGCGGGATACAATGAGCAGTTCTTC.

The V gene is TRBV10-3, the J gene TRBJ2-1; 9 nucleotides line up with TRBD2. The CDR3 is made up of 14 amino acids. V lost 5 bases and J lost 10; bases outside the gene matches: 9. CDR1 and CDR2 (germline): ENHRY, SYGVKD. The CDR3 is CAISSGGSGREQFF. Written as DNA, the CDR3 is TGTGCCATCAGTAGCGGGGGGTCTGGTAGGGAGCAGTTCTTC.

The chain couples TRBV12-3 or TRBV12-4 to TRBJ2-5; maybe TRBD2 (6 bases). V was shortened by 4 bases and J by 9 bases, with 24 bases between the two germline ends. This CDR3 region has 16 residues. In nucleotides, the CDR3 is TGTGCCAGCAGTTCCCGAACCCAACACTACGGCGGGGCCCAGTACTTC. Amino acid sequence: CASSSRTQHYGGAQYF.

The CDR3 coding sequence is TGCAGCGCCGAGAGGCTGGGGAAGAGCACAGATACGCAGTATTTT. It translates to CSAERLGKSTDTQYF. The J gene is TRBJ2-3, the V gene TRBV29-1; no clear D gene. Trimming shortened V by 7 bases and J by 0 bases, and 17 bases separated the two germline ends. This CDR3 is 15 amino acids long. CDR1 and CDR2 from the germline V gene are SQVTM and ANQGSEA.

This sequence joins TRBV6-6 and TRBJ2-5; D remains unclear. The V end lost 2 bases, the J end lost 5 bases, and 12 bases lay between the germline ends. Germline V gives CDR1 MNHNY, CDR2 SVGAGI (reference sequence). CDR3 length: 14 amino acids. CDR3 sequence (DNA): TGTGCCAGCAGTTACGCTCTACCTCGGGAGACCCAGTACTTC. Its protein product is CASSYALPRETQYF.

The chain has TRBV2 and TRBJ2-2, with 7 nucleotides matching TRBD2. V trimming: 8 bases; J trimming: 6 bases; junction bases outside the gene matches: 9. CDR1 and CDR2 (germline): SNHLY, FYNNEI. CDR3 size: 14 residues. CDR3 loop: CASRLILAPGELFF. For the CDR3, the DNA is TGTGCCAGCCGCCTTATACTAGCGCCCGGGGAGCTGTTTTTT.

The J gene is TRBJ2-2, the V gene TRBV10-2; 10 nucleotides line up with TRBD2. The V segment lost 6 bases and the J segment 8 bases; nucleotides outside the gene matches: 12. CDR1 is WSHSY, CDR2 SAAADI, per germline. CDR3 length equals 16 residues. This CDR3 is CASRVYSSGGAGELFF. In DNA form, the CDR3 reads TGCGCCAGCAGGGTCTATTCGAGCGGGGGGGCAGGGGAGCTGTTTTTT.

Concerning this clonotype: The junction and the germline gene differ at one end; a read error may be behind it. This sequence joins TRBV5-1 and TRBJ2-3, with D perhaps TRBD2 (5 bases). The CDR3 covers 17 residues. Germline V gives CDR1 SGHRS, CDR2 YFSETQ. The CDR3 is CASSKIPASSSTDTQYF. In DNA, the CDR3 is TGCGCCAGCAGCAAAATCCCCGCTAGTTCTAGCACGGATACGCAGTATTTT.

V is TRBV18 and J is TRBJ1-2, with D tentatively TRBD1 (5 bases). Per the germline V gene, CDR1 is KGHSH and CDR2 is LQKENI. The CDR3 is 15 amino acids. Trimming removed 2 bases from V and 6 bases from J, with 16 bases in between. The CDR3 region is CASSPRTGQGDGYTF. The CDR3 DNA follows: TGTGCCAGCTCACCAAGGACTGGGCAGGGCGATGGCTACACCTTC.

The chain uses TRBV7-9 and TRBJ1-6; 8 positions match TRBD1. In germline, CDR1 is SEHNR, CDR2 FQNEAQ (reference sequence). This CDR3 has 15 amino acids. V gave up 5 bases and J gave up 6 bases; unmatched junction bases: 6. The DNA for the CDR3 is TGTGCCAGCAGCCCGCAGGGGGCCTCTAATTCACCCCTCCACTTT. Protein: CASSPQGASNSPLHF.

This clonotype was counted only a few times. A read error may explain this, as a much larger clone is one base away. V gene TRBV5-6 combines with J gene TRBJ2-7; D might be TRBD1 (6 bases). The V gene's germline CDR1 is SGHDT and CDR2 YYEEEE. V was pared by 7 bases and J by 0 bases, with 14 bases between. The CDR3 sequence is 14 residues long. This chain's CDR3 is CASEEQGGSYEQYV. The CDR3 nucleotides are TGTGCCAGCGAAGAACAGGGCGGCTCCTACGAGCAGTACGTC.

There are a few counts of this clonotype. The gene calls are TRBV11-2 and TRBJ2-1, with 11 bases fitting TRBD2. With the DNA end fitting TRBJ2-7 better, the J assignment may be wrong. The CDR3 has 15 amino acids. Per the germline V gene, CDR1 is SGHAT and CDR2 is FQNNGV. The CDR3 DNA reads TGTGCCAGCAGCTCCTGGACTAGCGGGCTTATGCAGCAGTACTTC. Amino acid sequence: CASSSWTSGLMQQYF.

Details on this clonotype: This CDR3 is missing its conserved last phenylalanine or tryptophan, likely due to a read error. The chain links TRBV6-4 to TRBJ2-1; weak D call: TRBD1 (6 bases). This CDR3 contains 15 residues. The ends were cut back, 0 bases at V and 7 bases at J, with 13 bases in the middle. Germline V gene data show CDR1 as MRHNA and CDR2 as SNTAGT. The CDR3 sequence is CASSDSIVQGNEQFL. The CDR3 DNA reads TGTGCCAGCAGTGACTCGATAGTGCAGGGGAATGAGCAGTTCCTC.